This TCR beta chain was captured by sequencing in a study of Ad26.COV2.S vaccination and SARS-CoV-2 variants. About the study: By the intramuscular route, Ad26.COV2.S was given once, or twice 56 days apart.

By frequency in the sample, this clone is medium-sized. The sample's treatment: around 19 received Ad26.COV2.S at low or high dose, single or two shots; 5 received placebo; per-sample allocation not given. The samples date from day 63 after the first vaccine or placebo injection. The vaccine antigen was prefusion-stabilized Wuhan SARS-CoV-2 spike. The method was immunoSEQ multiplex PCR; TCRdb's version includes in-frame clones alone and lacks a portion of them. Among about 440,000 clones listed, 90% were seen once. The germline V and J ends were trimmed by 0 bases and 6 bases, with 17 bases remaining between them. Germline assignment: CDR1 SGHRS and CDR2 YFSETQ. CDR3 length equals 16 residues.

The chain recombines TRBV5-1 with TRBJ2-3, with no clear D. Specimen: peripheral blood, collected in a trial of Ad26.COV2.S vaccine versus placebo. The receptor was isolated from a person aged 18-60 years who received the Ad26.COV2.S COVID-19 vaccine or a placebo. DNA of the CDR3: TGCGCCAGCAGCTTGGTTAAGAGCACCGGCAGGGATACGCAGTATTTT. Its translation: CASSLVKSTGRDTQYF.